A selection of T cell receptor beta chains follows, all from one sample in a study of blood T cell repertoires in COVID-19. Here immunoSEQ multiplex PCR was the method, and the copy in TCRdb shows in-frame clones only, minus some. The table includes 150,000 to 200,000 clones, approximately 80% detected once. Material for sequencing was peripheral blood. These receptor sequences come from a woman aged 40 to 50 with COVID-19, enrolled during active disease. CDR3s include the opening cysteine and the closing phenylalanine or tryptophan. A D gene is named only where the DNA matches it firmly. The size of a clone is reported for some rows only, either as once, few or many, or as a class for expanded clones.

TRBJ2-7 | once | TRBD2 | TRBV5-1 | TGCGCCAGCAGCTTGGCCGCAGGAGCGGGATACGAGCAGTACTTC | CASSLAAGAGYEQYF
TRBJ1-2 | NA | NA | TRBV27 | TGTGCCAGCAGTGTACGAGAACCCGGTGGCTACACCTTC | CASSVREPGGYTF
TRBJ1-5 | NA | NA | TRBV19 | TGTGCCAGTAGTATTAGCGGGAGCAATCAGCCCCAGCATTTT | CASSISGSNQPQHF
TRBJ1-4 | NA | TRBD1 | TRBV5-5 | TGTGCCAGCAGCCCCCAACAGGGGGCAATTGAAAAACTGTTTTTT | CASSPQQGAIEKLFF
TRBJ2-1 | NA | TRBD1 | TRBV5-1 | TGCGCCAGCAGCTTGGGACAGGGCACTAGGGGTGGGAATGAGCAGTTCTTC | CASSLGQGTRGGNEQFF
TRBJ1-3 | NA | NA | TRBV7-8 | TGTGCCAGCAGCTTTACAGGGACAGGAAACACCATATATTTT | CASSFTGTGNTIYF
TRBJ2-3 | once | NA | TRBV6-5 | TGTGCCAGCAGAGTTACAGGGTCCACAGATACGCAGTATTTT | CASRVTGSTDTQYF
TRBJ2-2 | NA | NA | TRBV5-1 | TGCGCCAGCAGCTTGAAAACCGGGAGTGGGGAGCTGTTTTTT | CASSLKTGSGELFF
TRBJ2-7 | NA | TRBD2 | TRBV5-1 | TGCGCCAGCAGCTTGTCTAGCGGGGGGTCGAGCTCCTACGAGCAGTACTTC | CASSLSSGGSSSYEQYF
TRBJ2-3 | NA | NA | TRBV9 | TGTGCCAGCAGCCCCCCAGCGGACACGCAGTATTTT | CASSPPADTQYF
TRBJ2-6 | NA | NA | TRBV6-6 | TGTGCCAGCAGTCCCTACCCAGGGGCTGGGGCCAACGTCCTGACTTTC | CASSPYPGAGANVLTF
TRBJ1-1 | NA | NA | TRBV29-1 | TGCAGCGTTGGCCCGGGAACTATGAACACTGAAGCTTTCTTT | CSVGPGTMNTEAFF
TRBJ2-1 | once | NA | TRBV7-8 | TGTGCCAGCAGCTCCCGGAGCTCCTACAATGAGCAGTTCTTC | CASSSRSSYNEQFF
TRBJ1-3 | NA | NA | TRBV19 | TGTGCCAGCTTAAGTGGCGGACAGCTCTCTGGAAACACCATATATTTT | CASLSGGQLSGNTIYF
TRBJ1-5 | NA | TRBD1 | TRBV6-5 | TGTGCCAGCAGAACAGGGGGTAGCAATCAGCCCCAGCATTTT | CASRTGGSNQPQHF
TRBJ2-5 | many | NA | TRBV5-6 | TGTGCCAGCAGCTTGGCCGGAAGGGGGCAAGAGACCCAGTACTTC | CASSLAGRGQETQYF
TRBJ2-7 | NA | TRBD1 | TRBV7-2 | TGTGCCAGCAGCTTTCGGACAGGGCCTTCCTACGAGCAGTACTTC | CASSFRTGPSYEQYF
TRBJ2-2 | NA | TRBD1 | TRBV5-4 | TGTGCCAGCAGCCTCACCGGGACAGGGGGGCCCGGGGAGCTGTTTTTT | CASSLTGTGGPGELFF
TRBJ1-1 | NA | TRBD1 | TRBV15 | TGTGCCACCAGCGAAACAGGGGCGAGGGGCACTGAAGCTTTCTTT | CATSETGARGTEAFF
TRBJ2-1 | NA | TRBD2 | TRBV19 | TGTGCCAGTAGTATGGCGGGAGAGCTCAATGAGCAGTTCTTC | CASSMAGELNEQFF
TRBJ1-5 | NA | NA | TRBV6-1 | TGTGCCAGCAGTGAACAGGGAGGGAATCAGCCCCAGCATTTT | CASSEQGGNQPQHF
TRBJ1-2 | NA | NA | TRBV5-6 | TGTGCCAGCAGCTTGCCCAGGTCGGCTAACTATGGCTACACCTTC | CASSLPRSANYGYTF
TRBJ1-5 | NA | TRBD1 | TRBV2 | TGTGCCAGCAGTGGAGGGACAGGGGGCAATCAGCCCCAGCATTTT | CASSGGTGGNQPQHF
TRBJ1-6 | few | TRBD1 | TRBV28 | TGTGCCAGCAGTCCCTCGGACAGGGATTCACCCCTCCACTTT | CASSPSDRDSPLHF
TRBJ2-1 | NA | TRBD2 | TRBV5-1 | TGCGCCAGCAGCTTGGTGACTAGCGGGGGGAATGAGCAGTTCTTC | CASSLVTSGGNEQFF
TRBJ2-7 | NA | NA | TRBV18 | TGTGCCAGCTCACCACACCTGACAGGCTCCTACGAGCAGTACTTC | CASSPHLTGSYEQYF
TRBJ2-7 | NA | TRBD1 | TRBV18 | TGTGCCAGCTCACCATTTTCAGGGGGCGAGCAGTACTTC | CASSPFSGGEQYF
TRBJ1-5 | few | NA | TRBV4-2 | TGTGCCAGCAGCCAAGGACGGGAAGTGCATTTT | CASSQGREVHF
TRBJ2-1 | NA | TRBD2 | TRBV19 | TGTGCCAGTAGTACCCAGCGGGAGGCCTACAATGAGCAGTTCTTC | CASSTQREAYNEQFF
TRBJ1-5 | NA | NA | TRBV27 | TGTGCCAGCAGGCCGACAGGCAATCAGCCCCAGCATTTT | CASRPTGNQPQHF
TRBJ2-3 | many | NA | TRBV7-3 | TGTGCCAGCAGCCCCGATGGACTGGGAAGGGATACGCAGTATTTT | CASSPDGLGRDTQYF
TRBJ2-1 | NA | TRBD2 | TRBV6-6 | TGTGCCAGCACTCCGAGCGGGGGCCAATACAATGAGCAGTTCTTC | CASTPSGGQYNEQFF
TRBJ1-1 | NA | NA | TRBV6-6 | TGTGCCAGCAGCCCCCCCCGGGAAGTCACTGAAGCTTTCTTT | CASSPPREVTEAFF
TRBJ2-7 | few | NA | TRBV29-1 | TGCAGCGCAGACAGGGAGGTGACCTACGAGCAGTACTTC | CSADREVTYEQYF
TRBJ2-1 | NA | NA | TRBV6-4 | TGTGCCAGCAGTGATCACGACGGGGGCTCCTACAATGAGCAGTTCTTC | CASSDHDGGSYNEQFF
TRBJ1-4 | NA | NA | TRBV6-5 | TGTGCCAGCCGACAGGTTGCAACTAATGAAAAACTGTTTTTT | CASRQVATNEKLFF
TRBJ1-6 | NA | NA | TRBV27 | TGTGCCAGCAGCCGCAGCCGGGCACCCCTCCACTTT | CASSRSRAPLHF
TRBJ1-5 | NA | NA | TRBV5-4 | TGTGCCAGCAGCCCGAACCCTGCAGGTCAGCCCCAGCATTTT | CASSPNPAGQPQHF
TRBJ2-7 | NA | TRBD2 | TRBV5-4 | TGTGCCAGCAGCTTGACTAGCGGGAGGAACGAGCAGTACTTC | CASSLTSGRNEQYF
TRBJ2-7 | NA | TRBD2 | TRBV7-8 | TGTGCCAGCAGCCCTAGCGGGCCACGCGGCGACGAGCAGTACTTC | CASSPSGPRGDEQYF
TRBJ2-2 | NA | TRBD2 | TRBV29-1 | TGCAGCTCAACGGGTCCTAGCGGGGGGGCCGCCGGGGAGCTGTTTTTT | CSSTGPSGGAAGELFF
TRBJ2-7 | NA | NA | TRBV7-3 | TGTGCCAGCAGCCCACCCGGGAGTATGCGCGAGCAGTACTTC | CASSPPGSMREQYF
TRBJ1-5 | NA | TRBD1 | TRBV7-9 | TGTGCCAGCAGCCGACAGGGGAATGTGCGACAGCCCCAGCATTTT | CASSRQGNVRQPQHF
TRBJ1-5 | NA | NA | TRBV2 | TGTGCCAGCATTACCGACGGGGATAGCAATCAGCCCCAGCATTTT | CASITDGDSNQPQHF
TRBJ1-2 | NA | NA | TRBV6-2/TRBV6-3 | TGTGCCAGCAGTTACAGCAGGTTCGACTATGGCTACACCTTC | CASSYSRFDYGYTF
TRBJ1-6 | NA | TRBD1 | TRBV28 | TGTGCCAGCAGTTCGGGATCTTTGGCCGGGACAGGAAATTCACCCCTCCACTTT | CASSSGSLAGTGNSPLHF
TRBJ2-5 | NA | TRBD2 | TRBV10-1 | TGCGCCAGCAGTGAGTCGAAGGCGGGGGGGCGATCGACCCAGTACTTC | CASSESKAGGRSTQYF
TRBJ1-2 | NA | NA | TRBV6-2/TRBV6-3 | TGTGCCAGCAGTTACAAGGGGAACTATGGCTACACCTTC | CASSYKGNYGYTF
TRBJ2-1 | NA | NA | TRBV27 | TGTGCCAGCAGAGCTTTGAGGGATGAGCAGTTCTTC | CASRALRDEQFF
TRBJ2-2 | NA | NA | TRBV6-4 | TGTGCCAGCAGTTACAGTCTCGCGAACACCGGGGAGCTGTTTTTT | CASSYSLANTGELFF
TRBJ2-5 | NA | TRBD2 | TRBV5-4 | TGTGCCAGCAGCTCCGCGGGGGTAGAGACCCAGTACTTC | CASSSAGVETQYF
TRBJ1-2 | NA | TRBD1 | TRBV27 | TGTGCCAGCAGTCCGATTTTCGGGTACAGGGGGACGGATCTGGATGGCTACACCTTC | CASSPIFGYRGTDLDGYTF
TRBJ1-1 | NA | NA | TRBV3-1/TRBV3-2 | TGTGCCAGCAGCCAGTCGGGGTCCATGAACACTGAAGCTTTCTTT | CASSQSGSMNTEAFF
TRBJ1-4 | once | NA | TRBV12-5 | TGTGCTAGTGGTTTGAAGAGGAGGCATGGGGAAAAACTGTTTTTT | CASGLKRRHGEKLFF
TRBJ1-6 | NA | TRBD1 | TRBV6-6 | TGTGCCAGCAGTCTAGGGACAGGGGGGAATTCACCCCTCCACTTT | CASSLGTGGNSPLHF